This record concerns one T cell receptor (beta chain) sequence. It has no known antigen specificity. There are no base qualities to consult, and no much larger clone falls within one base. This sample was included in a study of blood T cell repertoires in COVID-19 (dated by TCRdb to 2020 to 2021). Concerning the study at large: Samples covering the acute and convalescent phases of COVID-19 were provided by collaborators in the United States, Italy and Spain. The material from the prospective study consisted of cDNA or gDNA derived from T cells, B-cell-depleted T cells, or PBMCs. Subjects who had been exposed to COVID-19, were actively infected with it, or had recovered from it provided the deeply sampled blood TCRbeta repertoires that made up the dataset. The repertoires were released in a freely available public database meant as a resource for research on the immune response to SARS-CoV-2. The samples were drawn from two sources: the first 160 participants of the ongoing ImmuneRACE study, and 950 to 1,500 subjects contributed by 6 global collaborators. The sample metadata nearly always contained a de-identified subject ID, COVID-19 status, age in years and sex. Where HLA class I and class II types were available, the types were taken from metadata supplied by the sample provider, not from assay-based typing.

Each collaborating institution followed its own protocols to collect whole blood in K2EDTA tubes. For TCRbeta analysis, collaborators shipped samples in one of three forms: frozen whole blood, isolated PBMCs, or DNA extracted from either of those sample types. CDR1 is given as KGHSH and CDR2 as LQKENI, both from the germline V gene. Compared with germline, V lacks 8 bases and J lacks 2 bases; bases without a gene match: 10. Including the terminal cysteine and phenylalanine, the CDR3 comprises 15 residues. Here the CDR3 DNA is all that survives: 45 bases in frame from base 1. Broader findings and caveats from the paper: The amount of clinical and demographic metadata varied by source and participant and was provided uncurated.

TCRbeta CDR3 regions were amplified from genomic DNA by means of the immunoSEQ Assay, a bias-controlled multiplex PCR. Per the original workflow: Within the assay, amplification of reference gene primers was used to estimate how many nucleated cells each sample contained. To quantify the absolute abundance of each unique TCRbeta CDR3 rearrangement, sequence reads were collapsed and filtered. For each sample, productive Simpson clonality was calculated as the square root of Simpson's diversity index over productive rearrangements. TCRdb took this table from immuneACCESS and kept in-frame rearrangements with V and J called. Such tables lack part of the clones; where checked against another copy, unresolved V genes explain under half of the gap, and the rest is unexplained. Clonal size and the V and J genes are those of that table, whereas D and trimming came from the DNA. Counted in this sample were 70,000 to 95,000 clones; roughly 88% of them appeared once. The ten biggest clones cover 5% to 6.5% of the sample.

The source is a man aged 45-65 years with active COVID-19. The chain links TRBV18 with TRBJ2-7; the junction holds 9 bases that match TRBD1. The sample comprised peripheral blood. This receptor carries the CDR3 CASHTGQGSPYEQYF. Here is the DNA: TGTGCCAGCCATACGGGACAGGGTTCCCCCTACGAGCAGTACTTC. Joined to the reference TRBV18 and TRBJ2-7 proteins, this CDR3 gives the full variable domain: NAGVMQNPRHLVRRRGQEARLRCSPMKGHSHVYWYRQLPEEGLKFMVYLQKENIIDESGMPKERFSAEFPKEGPSILRIQQVVRGDSAAYFCASHTGQGSPYEQYFGPGTRLTVT.